This T cell receptor (beta chain) came from a study of blood T cell repertoires in COVID-19. As for the study in general: The study drew acute and convalescent COVID-19 samples from the United States, Italy and Spain. The analysed material was cDNA or gDNA that came from T cells, B-cell-depleted T cells, or PBMCs.

The germline gives CDR1 SGHVS, CDR2 FNYEAQ. V was cut by 4 bases and J by 6 bases, with 9 bases left in between. This CDR3 comprises 13 residues. In the study's own analysis: Estimation of nucleated cell counts was performed using reference gene primer amplification. The table came from immunoSEQ multiplex PCR; TCRdb's copy has only in-frame clones and leaves some out. D and trimming come from the DNA, and the V and J calls and clone size come from that table. The table lists about 230,000 clones, about four fifths of them singletons, with 4% to 5.5% in the top ten. The receptor was isolated from a man between 50 and 59 years old with active or convalescent COVID-19. The V and J genes are TRBV7-6 and TRBJ2-2; D not resolved. The sequenced sample was peripheral blood. CDR3 loop: CASSSYEAGELFF. The CDR3 DNA is TGTGCCAGCAGCTCCTATGAGGCCGGGGAGCTGTTTTTT.